Below, 28 T cell receptor beta chains from the same sample are listed, as sequenced in a study of beta chain features in type 1 diabetes. Reverse transcribing all isolated RNA meant expressed TCRB transcripts were sequenced. The table came from immunoSEQ multiplex PCR; TCRdb's copy has only in-frame clones and leaves some out. The sample carries about 290,000 clones, around 7.3% recorded once. Material for sequencing was central memory CD4+ T cells from blood. Source of these receptors: a woman under 30 in good health.

This chain links TRBV27 with TRBJ1-3; a weak D match, TRBD1 (5 bases). The CDR3 extends over 15 amino acids. In germline, CDR1 is MNHEY, CDR2 SMNVEV (reference sequence). V lost 5 bases and J lost 0, with 11 bases in between. CDR3 region: CASSQRGSSGNTIYF. As DNA, the CDR3 is TGTGCCAGCAGTCAACGGGGGAGCTCTGGAAACACCATATATTTT.

CDR3 bases: TGTGCCAGCAGTCCTAGCGGCCTTACCACAGATACGCAGTATTTT. As protein: CASSPSGLTTDTQYF. The chain couples TRBV6-5 to TRBJ2-3; 7 bases agree with TRBD2. Losses at the gene ends were 5 bases for V and 2 bases for J; bases not matched to a gene: 7. CDR1 is MNHEY and CDR2 is SVGAGI in the germline V gene. The CDR3 totals 15 residues.

The table lists this clone with a few counts. This chain's CDR3 is CASSQDAYTDTQYF. CDR3 sequence (DNA): TGTGCCAGCAGCCAAGACGCCTACACAGATACGCAGTATTTT. The J gene is TRBJ2-3, the V gene TRBV14; D call uncertain. This CDR3 has 14 amino acids. V shed 0 bases and J shed 2 bases, with 6 bases lying between them. The V gene's germline CDR1 is SGHDN and CDR2 FVKESK. Full variable domain (missing parts from reference TRBV14 and TRBJ2-3): EAGVTQFPSHSVIEKGQTVTLRCDPISGHDNLYWYRRVMGKEIKFLLHFVKESKQDESGMPNNRFLAERTGGTYSTLKVQPAELEDSGVYFCASSQDAYTDTQYFGPGTRLTVL.

This clone was counted ten times or more. This chain joins TRBV18 and TRBJ2-5; the D gene is possibly TRBD1 (6 bases). CDR3 length: 13 residues. Trimming left V 6 bases short and J 2 bases short, with 10 bases between. Per germline, CDR1 KGHSH and CDR2 LQKENI. CDR3 protein: CASSDSLQETQYF. CDR3 nucleotide sequence: TGTGCCAGCTCGGACAGCCTACAAGAGACCCAGTACTTC.

The V gene is TRBV19, the J gene TRBJ1-2, with a possible D match to TRBD1 (5 bases). V lost 7 bases to trimming and J lost 1 base, with 13 bases between them. CDR1 is LNHDA, CDR2 SQIVND, per germline (reference sequence). This CDR3 has 14 amino acids. CDR3 sequence (DNA): TGTGCCAGTATCTCGGGAGACAGTAACTATGGCTACACCTTC. It encodes CASISGDSNYGYTF.

There are a few counts of this clone. J is TRBJ2-7 and V is TRBV13, with D unresolved. The CDR3 covers 14 residues. Looked up from germline, CDR1 is PRHDT and CDR2 is FYEKMQ (reference sequence). The V gene lost 4 bases and the J gene lost 4 bases, with 14 bases spanning the gap. CDR3 sequence: CASSSKPTAYEQYF. The CDR3, as DNA: TGTGCCAGCAGCTCAAAGCCGACCGCTTACGAGCAGTACTTC.

The V call is TRBV14, the J call TRBJ1-6, with 8 bases identical to TRBD1. Germline lookup yields CDR1 SGHDN and CDR2 FVKESK. This CDR3 contains 14 residues. V lost 6 bases to trimming and J lost 12 bases; unmatched junction nucleotides: 10. The CDR3 nucleotides are TGTGCCAGCAGACGGGACAGGACCGTGGGACCCCTCCACTTT. This codes for CASRRDRTVGPLHF. The variable domain in full, completed from reference TRBV14 and TRBJ1-6, reads EAGVTQFPSHSVIEKGQTVTLRCDPISGHDNLYWYRRVMGKEIKFLLHFVKESKQDESGMPNNRFLAERTGGTYSTLKVQPAELEDSGVYFCASRRDRTVGPLHFGNGTRLTVT.

This clone was picked up a small number of times. The chain recombines TRBV28 with TRBJ1-5; D is uncertain. The germline gives CDR1 MDHEN, CDR2 SYDVKM. Trimming shortened V by 6 bases and J by 2 bases, and 14 bases separated the two germline ends. The length of the CDR3 is 15 residues. The CDR3 protein is CASSPARAGNQPQHF. CDR3 DNA: TGTGCCAGCAGCCCCGCGAGAGCGGGCAATCAGCCCCAGCATTTT.

V and J are TRBV27 and TRBJ2-3; D is unclear. The J call may be in error: the DNA end matches TRBJ1-5 better. There are 16 residues in the CDR3. CDR1 and CDR2 (germline): MNHEY, SMNVEV (reference sequence). The CDR3 region is CASTPQSSPSTDTQHF. CDR3 sequence (DNA): TGTGCCAGCACTCCCCAATCCAGCCCTAGCACAGATACGCAGCATTTT.

The sample holds a few counts of this clone. CDR3 amino acids: CASTQNWGGAPQETQYF. CDR3 nucleotide sequence: TGTGCCAGCACCCAAAACTGGGGGGGGGCTCCCCAAGAGACCCAGTACTTC. The gene calls are TRBV7-9 and TRBJ2-5; the D gene is possibly TRBD2 (7 bases). Trimming shortened V by 7 bases and J by 1 base, and 22 bases separated the two germline ends. This CDR3 has 17 amino acids. The germline V gene has CDR1 SEHNR and CDR2 FQNEAQ (reference sequence). Based on the CDR3 plus reference TRBV7-9 and TRBJ2-5, the full variable domain is DTGVSQNPRHKITKRGQNVTFRCDPISEHNRLYWYRQTLGQGPEFLTYFQNEAQLEKSRLLSDRFSAERPKGSFSTLEIQRTEQGDSAMYLCASTQNWGGAPQETQYFGPGTRLLVL.

This clone was observed a handful of times. The genes are TRBV6-1 and TRBJ1-2; 9 bases agree with TRBD1. The CDR3 covers 12 residues. J gave up 7 bases and V 5 bases, and 2 bases lay outside the gene matches. Germline V gives CDR1 MNHNS, CDR2 SASEGT. The CDR3 sequence: CASSTGGGGYTF. CDR3 nucleotides: TGTGCCAGCAGTACAGGGGGCGGTGGCTACACCTTC.

The chain combines TRBV29-1 with TRBJ2-3; 9 bases are a match to TRBD2. The V and J ends lost 7 bases and 6 bases, in that order; junction bases with no gene match: 14. The CDR3 contains 15 residues. CDR1 SQVTM and CDR2 ANQGSEA come from the germline V gene. The CDR3 coding sequence is TGCAGCGCCCTCGGTGCGGGAGGGCCGGGGGATACGCAGTATTTT. Translation: CSALGAGGPGDTQYF.

This clone was counted between two and nine times. This chain connects TRBV9 to TRBJ2-1; 7 nucleotides match TRBD2. V shed 2 bases and J 4 bases; nucleotides not matched to a gene: 0. There are 13 residues in the CDR3. CDR1 SGDLS and CDR2 YYNGEE come from the germline V gene. The CDR3 DNA sequence: TGTGCCAGCAGCGTTAGCGGGTACAATGAGCAGTTCTTC. Translation gives CASSVSGYNEQFF.

V gene TRBV19 combines with J gene TRBJ1-4; 7 bases are shared with TRBD1. The CDR3 sequence is 14 residues long. V lost 4 bases to trimming and J lost 10 bases; unmatched junction nucleotides: 9. Germline V CDR1 and CDR2: LNHDA, SQIVND (reference sequence). CDR3 sequence: CASSTADRRVKLFF. The DNA of the CDR3 is TGTGCCAGTAGTACAGCGGACAGGAGGGTAAAACTGTTTTTT.

This clone came up a few times. The chain joins TRBV7-9 to TRBJ2-7; 11 positions match TRBD2. This CDR3 comprises 15 residues. Germline CDR1 reads SEHNR; CDR2 reads FQNEAQ (reference sequence). The ends lost 1 base at V and 3 bases at J; junction bases unmatched: 2. This CDR3 is CASSLDLAGGYEQYF. The CDR3 region has the DNA TGTGCCAGCAGCTTAGATCTAGCGGGAGGCTACGAGCAGTACTTC. The full variable domain, completed using reference TRBV7-9 and TRBJ2-7, is DTGVSQNPRHKITKRGQNVTFRCDPISEHNRLYWYRQTLGQGPEFLTYFQNEAQLEKSRLLSDRFSAERPKGSFSTLEIQRTEQGDSAMYLCASSLDLAGGYEQYFGPGTRLTVT.

This clone was seen a few times. The chain links TRBV21-1 to TRBJ2-1. TRBV21-1 is a documented pseudogene. The CDR3 is 15 amino acids. The CDR3 region is CASSNSGRDNNEQFF. CDR3 in DNA: TGTGCCAGCAGCAATAGTGGGCGGGACAACAATGAGCAGTTCTTC.

This clone was counted between two and nine times. DNA of the CDR3: TGTGCCAGCAGTCCAGGCGGGACAGAGTACAATGAGCAGTTCTTC. It yields the protein CASSPGGTEYNEQFF. The chain links TRBV28 to TRBJ2-1; the D gene is possibly TRBD1 (7 bases). The CDR3 extends over 15 amino acids. Trimming left V 5 bases short and J 4 bases short, with 15 bases between. CDR1 is MDHEN and CDR2 is SYDVKM in the germline V gene.

A remark on this clone: The sample holds other DNA sequences that translate to the same CDR3. The gene calls are TRBV6-5 and TRBJ2-1; TRBD1 or TRBD2 may be the D gene (5 bases each). Trimming removed 0 bases at V and 9 bases at J, with 9 bases between. Germline loops: CDR1 MNHEY, CDR2 SVGAGI. This CDR3 is 13 amino acids long. CDR3 region: CASSYSTGTEQFF. For the CDR3, the DNA is TGTGCCAGCAGTTACTCGACGGGGACTGAGCAGTTCTTC.

The chain links TRBV6-1 to TRBJ2-5; D may match TRBD1 or TRBD2 (6 bases each). The CDR3 runs 14 residues. The germline CDR1 and CDR2 sequences are MNHNS and SASEGT. Trimming pared 9 bases from V and 2 bases from J, leaving 16 bases between. The CDR3 sequence is CASIFGGPQETQYF. DNA of the CDR3: TGTGCCAGTATCTTCGGGGGCCCGCAAGAGACCCAGTACTTC.

The rearrangement uses TRBV4-3 and TRBJ2-2; 9 positions agree with TRBD2. This CDR3 is 15 amino acids long. Losses at the gene ends were 0 bases for V and 7 bases for J; bases not matched to a gene: 3. The germline V gene encodes CDR1 LGHNA and CDR2 YSLEER. The CDR3 DNA reads as TGCGCCAGCAGCCAAGATTGGCGGGAGGGCGGGGAGCTGTTTTTT. Residues: CASSQDWREGGELFF.

The V gene is TRBV2, the J gene TRBJ2-7, with D uncertain. The CDR3 covers 15 residues. Trimming stripped 4 bases from V and 1 base from J, with 14 bases between. The germline gives CDR1 SNHLY, CDR2 FYNNEI. Written as DNA, the CDR3 is TGTGCCAGCAGTGTCTCGGCCCACCCGTCCTACGAGCAGTACTTC. This codes for CASSVSAHPSYEQYF.

The table lists this clone with a few counts. The chain employs TRBV30 and TRBJ2-3; D is unresolved. This CDR3 is 14 amino acids long. Germline loops: CDR1 GTSNPN, CDR2 SVGIG (reference sequence). Trimming pared 2 bases from V and 2 bases from J, leaving 11 bases between. The CDR3 is CAWSQGDFTDTQYF. CDR3 in DNA: TGTGCCTGGAGTCAAGGAGATTTCACAGATACGCAGTATTTT.

The V and J genes are TRBV7-2 and TRBJ2-1; 8 nucleotides line up with TRBD2. Trimming took 5 bases from V and 3 from J; bases not matched to a gene: 9. This CDR3 region has 16 residues. From germline, CDR1 is SGHTA and CDR2 FQGNSA. The CDR3 loop reads CASSPQGSGGYNEQFF. The CDR3 DNA reads TGTGCCAGCAGCCCCCAGGGAAGCGGGGGCTACAATGAGCAGTTCTTC.

This sequence joins TRBV29-1 and TRBJ1-1; D not resolved. Looked up from germline, CDR1 is SQVTM and CDR2 is ANQGSEA. V was pared by 7 bases and J by 1 base, with 13 bases between. The CDR3 length is 13 residues. The CDR3 reads CSASWRKNTEAFF. In DNA form, the CDR3 reads TGCAGCGCCTCTTGGCGGAAGAACACTGAAGCTTTCTTT.

The chain carries TRBV5-6 and TRBJ1-6; 8 bases agree with TRBD1. Germline assignment: CDR1 SGHDT and CDR2 YYEEEE. V trimming: 4 bases; J trimming: 9 bases; junction bases outside the gene matches: 9. The CDR3 length is 15 residues. The CDR3 loop is CASSRSRDRISPLHF. The CDR3 DNA sequence: TGTGCCAGCAGCAGATCCCGGGACAGGATTTCACCCCTCCACTTT.

This clone occurred a few times. V usage is TRBV11-1 and J usage is TRBJ2-3; D is uncertain. V was pared by 3 bases and J by 0 bases, with 10 bases between. The CDR3 sequence is 15 residues long. Germline values: CDR1 SGHAT, CDR2 FQDESV (reference sequence). The CDR3, as DNA: TGTGCCAGCAGCTTTTGGATGGATAGCACAGATACGCAGTATTTT. This translates into CASSFWMDSTDTQYF.

This chain connects TRBV27 to TRBJ2-6, with a weak D call TRBD2 (5 bases). The germline V gene encodes CDR1 MNHEY and CDR2 SMNVEV (reference sequence). The CDR3 covers 11 residues. The V gene lost 11 bases and the J gene lost 5 bases, with 7 bases spanning the gap. CDR3 loop: CASGWANVLTF. The CDR3 region has the DNA TGTGCCTCGGGATGGGCCAACGTCCTGACTTTC.

The chain joins TRBV5-6 to TRBJ2-1, with 8 bases identical to TRBD2. The CDR3 loop spans 17 amino acids. Germline V CDR1 and CDR2: SGHDT, YYEEEE. V shed 1 base and J 4 bases; nucleotides not matched to a gene: 10. In DNA, the CDR3 is TGTGCCAGCAGCTTGTTTGGCGGACTAGCTGAATACAATGAGCAGTTCTTC. Translated: CASSLFGGLAEYNEQFF.